This T cell receptor beta chain appears in the sequencing data of a study of identical twins. Study-level findings and limits: Zero-insertion results could be subject to partial confounding by invariant MAIT and iNKT cells. High-abundance cord blood beta clonotypes had fewer insertions; memory repertoires showed none.

The CDR3 is made up of 19 amino acids. V dropped 0 bases and J dropped 8 bases, with 26 bases sitting between them. Germline V gene lookup returns CDR1 LGHDT and CDR2 YNNKEL (reference sequence). MiXCR, run by TCRdb on the 5' RACE reads, gives a single entry per CDR3 protein. The sample consists of 690,000 or so distinct CDR3 sequences, around 8.3% of them appearing once. As for this clonotype: Its cognate antigen is unknown.

The same sample was also used in a study of yellow fever vaccine responses in identical twins. That study reports: Twins reportedly appeared to share part of their vaccine T cell response while keeping part individual.

Sequencing used PBMCs. The receptor was isolated from a woman aged 18 to 35 in good health. This chain links TRBV3-1 with TRBJ2-1; D is ambiguous. CDR3 coding DNA: TGTGCCAGCAGCCAAGATCTTCTGGGTACAGATGTCAGGCAGCATGAGCAGTTCTTC. Protein sequence: CASSQDLLGTDVRQHEQFF.